This passage covers 29 T cell receptor beta chains from one sample sequenced in a study of blood T cells in healthy people across ages. It was with a sample-barcoded 5' primer and a J-beta primer mix that a second PCR of roughly 7 to 12 cycles was run. MiXCR, run by TCRdb on the 5' RACE reads, gives a single entry per CDR3 protein. The data contain about 780,000 distinct CDR3 sequences, roughly 26% of them singletons. These data were also reused for a study on T cells of mothers and their children.

The sequencing sample was made of blood. All receptors derive from a boy younger than 18 in good health.

The chain couples TRBV20-1 to TRBJ1-2; TRBD1 might be the D (5 bases). The V end was cut by 2 bases, the J end by 5 bases, with 21 bases between. Germline CDR1 is DFQATT and CDR2 is SNEGSKA (reference sequence). This CDR3 region has 16 residues. CDR3: CSARTRDDDFFYGYTF. The CDR3 DNA follows: TGCAGTGCTAGAACGAGGGACGACGACTTTTTTTATGGCTACACCTTC.

The chain couples TRBV5-1 to TRBJ1-5; TRBD1 is a possible D gene (5 bases). Germline loops: CDR1 SGHRS, CDR2 YFSETQ. The CDR3 consists of 16 residues. V lost 4 bases, J lost 0 bases, and 14 bases lay in between. The CDR3 sequence is CASSPYGGDSNQPQHF. The DNA of the CDR3 is TGCGCCAGCAGCCCGTACGGGGGGGATAGCAATCAGCCCCAGCATTTT.

The rearrangement uses TRBV20-1 and TRBJ2-7, with 7 nucleotides matching TRBD1. This CDR3 is 15 amino acids long. Germline trimming cut 4 bases from V and 3 bases from J; bases unmatched to any gene: 12. CDR1 and CDR2 from the germline V gene are DFQATT and SNEGSKA (reference sequence). CDR3 sequence (DNA): TGCAGTGCTACAGAGGGGGCGCTTGGAGGCTACGAGCAGTACTTC. Its translation: CSATEGALGGYEQYF.

The chain couples TRBV7-2 to TRBJ2-4; D is uncertain. This CDR3 spans 18 amino acids. V lost 5 bases to trimming and J lost 3 bases, with 23 bases between them. The germline V gene has CDR1 SGHTA and CDR2 FQGNSA. This CDR3 is CASSPMAPFLRSKNIQYF. The CDR3 bases are TGTGCCAGCAGCCCGATGGCCCCCTTCCTCCGAAGCAAAAACATTCAGTACTTC.

A few counts support this clonotype. The chain links TRBV5-1 to TRBJ1-1, with TRBD1 matching 9 bases. The CDR3 runs 15 residues. Germline lookup yields CDR1 SGHRS and CDR2 YFSETQ. The J segment lost 7 bases and the V segment lost 0 bases, leaving 7 bases of the junction unmatched. CDR3 in amino acids: CASSLVSTGGGEAFF. CDR3 bases: TGCGCCAGCAGCTTGGTGTCGACAGGGGGGGGTGAAGCTTTCTTT. The full variable domain, rest sourced from reference TRBV5-1 and TRBJ1-1, is KAGVTQTPRYLIKTRGQQVTLSCSPISGHRSVSWYQQTPGQGLQFLFEYFSETQRNKGNFPGRFSGRQFSNSRSEMNVSTLELGDSALYLCASSLVSTGGGEAFFGQGTRLTVV.

The chain uses TRBV27 and TRBJ2-3; D unresolved. Trimming removed 3 bases at V and 5 bases at J, with 9 bases between. Germline V CDR1 and CDR2: MNHEY, SMNVEV (reference sequence). This CDR3 has 13 amino acids. CDR3 residues: CASSFRVGDTQYF. The CDR3 nucleotides read TGTGCCAGCAGTTTTCGTGTCGGAGATACGCAGTATTTT.

The chain has TRBV24-1 and TRBJ2-5, with D unclear. Per the germline V gene, CDR1 is KGHDR and CDR2 is SFDVKD. This CDR3 region has 13 residues. Between the trimmed V and J ends, which lost 4 bases and 5 bases, there was a span of 10 bases. CDR3 bases: TGTGCCACCAGTGACGGAGTGATCGAGACCCAGTACTTC. Translation gives CATSDGVIETQYF.

CDR3 sequence reads: CASSLGASWETQYF. The CDR3 DNA follows: TGTGCCAGCAGTTTGGGGGCGTCGTGGGAGACCCAGTACTTC. This sequence joins TRBV28 and TRBJ2-5; tentatively, D is TRBD1 (6 bases). The CDR3 has 14 amino acids. Trimming removed 3 bases at V and 5 bases at J, with 13 bases between. Germline V gene data show CDR1 as MDHEN and CDR2 as SYDVKM.

The gene calls are TRBV19 and TRBJ2-1; 8 bases are shared with TRBD2. The germline V gene has CDR1 LNHDA and CDR2 SQIVND (reference sequence). Trimming at V came to 6 bases and at J to 9 bases, leaving 10 bases not matched to a gene. The CDR3 length is 14 residues. The CDR3 here is CASSPGGPWGEQFF. DNA for the CDR3: TGTGCCAGTAGCCCGGGGGGGCCTTGGGGTGAGCAGTTCTTC.

The chain employs TRBV6-1 and TRBJ1-5; D is uncertain. The CDR3 is 15 amino acids. Germline V lookup: CDR1 MNHNS, CDR2 SASEGT. V was trimmed by 3 bases and J by 2 bases, leaving 11 bases between them. CDR3 loop: CASSEVGLGNQPQHF. As DNA, the CDR3 is TGTGCCAGCAGTGAGGTGGGTTTGGGCAATCAGCCCCAGCATTTT.

This clonotype occurred a few times. The V and J genes are TRBV2 and TRBJ1-4, with a possible D match to TRBD1 (6 bases). Germline CDR1 SNHLY, CDR2 FYNNEI. Trimming pared 4 bases from V and 8 bases from J, leaving 14 bases between. The CDR3 sequence is 14 residues long. The CDR3 protein is CASSVGQGKEKLFF. In DNA form, the CDR3 reads TGTGCCAGCAGTGTCGGGCAGGGGAAAGAAAAACTGTTTTTT.

This clonotype has a handful of counts. V gene TRBV5-1 combines with J gene TRBJ2-5; 12 nucleotides align to TRBD2. The CDR3 runs 17 residues. Trimming removed 3 bases from V and 4 bases from J; junction bases left unmatched: 10. Per germline, CDR1 SGHRS and CDR2 YFSETQ. CDR3 protein: CASSWPSSGGAVETQYF. As DNA, the CDR3 is TGCGCCAGCAGCTGGCCCTCTAGCGGGGGGGCCGTAGAGACCCAGTACTTC. Full variable domain (rest looked up from reference TRBV5-1 and TRBJ2-5): KAGVTQTPRYLIKTRGQQVTLSCSPISGHRSVSWYQQTPGQGLQFLFEYFSETQRNKGNFPGRFSGRQFSNSRSEMNVSTLELGDSALYLCASSWPSSGGAVETQYFGPGTRLLVL.

The table lists this clonotype with a few counts. V and J are TRBV2 and TRBJ2-5; D gene ambiguous. Trimming took off 8 bases at V and 4 bases at J, with 11 bases between the two ends. Germline CDR1 is SNHLY and CDR2 is FYNNEI. CDR3 length: 12 residues. CDR3 nucleotides: TGTGCCAGCTCCGCACGTAGAGAGACCCAGTACTTC. Its translation: CASSARRETQYF.

This chain's CDR3 is CASSFGVIDIQYF. The CDR3 nucleotides read TGTGCCAGCAGCTTTGGGGTTATTGACATTCAGTACTTC. The gene calls are TRBV5-5 and TRBJ2-4; D is uncertain. With 2 bases removed from V and 8 bases from J, the gap between germline ends came to 11 bases. Germline V gene data show CDR1 as SGHKS and CDR2 as YYEKEE (reference sequence). This CDR3 spans 13 amino acids.

The chain is built from TRBV4-1 and TRBJ2-2; TRBD1 or TRBD2 may be the D gene (5 bases each). V dropped 1 base and J dropped 3 bases, with 12 bases sitting between them. Germline V CDR1 and CDR2: MGHRA, YSYEKL. This CDR3 has 16 residues. DNA of the CDR3: TGCGCCAGCAGCCAAGGGGGGTGGTTCGACACCGGGGAGCTGTTTTTT. Encoded protein: CASSQGGWFDTGELFF.

This chain joins TRBV5-1 and TRBJ2-5; TRBD2 is a possible D gene (6 bases). The CDR3 runs to 16 residues. With 0 bases removed from V and 3 bases from J, the gap between germline ends came to 15 bases. Germline CDR1 and CDR2: SGHRS and YFSETQ. As DNA, the CDR3 is TGCGCCAGCAGCTTGGGGGTCGGGGGATTTGAAGAGACCCAGTACTTC. Translated: CASSLGVGGFEETQYF.

This rearrangement joins TRBV5-5 to TRBJ2-5; D gene ambiguous. The CDR3 extends over 16 amino acids. The germline V gene has CDR1 SGHKS and CDR2 YYEKEE (reference sequence). V lost 3 bases, J lost 5 bases, and 20 bases lay in between. The CDR3 bases are TGTGCCAGCAGCTCTGATCCAGAGGCATATCCGGAGACCCAGTACTTC. Translating gives CASSSDPEAYPETQYF.

This clonotype was picked up a small number of times. The chain employs TRBV27 and TRBJ2-1; possibly TRBD2 for D (6 bases). CDR3 length equals 16 residues. Trimming cost V 7 bases and J 0 bases, with 16 bases left between them. Germline loops: CDR1 MNHEY, CDR2 SMNVEV (reference sequence). CDR3 region: CASTWAGKYSYNEQFF. For the CDR3, the DNA is TGTGCCAGCACCTGGGCGGGGAAGTACTCCTACAATGAGCAGTTCTTC.

In nucleotides, the CDR3 is TGCGCCACTAGCCCAAAAGGGAACACTGAAGCTTTCTTT. Its protein is CATSPKGNTEAFF. The chain uses TRBV5-1 and TRBJ1-1; no firm D call. V was clipped by 9 bases and J by 1 base, with 13 bases between them. Germline V gene lookup returns CDR1 SGHRS and CDR2 YFSETQ. The CDR3 is 13 residues long. Supplemented by reference TRBV5-1 and TRBJ1-1, the full variable domain reads KAGVTQTPRYLIKTRGQQVTLSCSPISGHRSVSWYQQTPGQGLQFLFEYFSETQRNKGNFPGRFSGRQFSNSRSEMNVSTLELGDSALYLCATSPKGNTEAFFGQGTRLTVV.

About this clonotype: A much larger clone is a single base away; this may be a read error. The CDR3 sequence: CACSQERGAQYF. The DNA for the CDR3 is TGCGCCTGCAGCCAAGAGCGGGGCGCGCAGTATTTT. J is TRBJ2-3 and V is TRBV4-1, with 7 bases fitting TRBD2. The germline gives CDR1 MGHRA, CDR2 YSYEKL. The CDR3 contains 12 residues.

CDR3 bases: TGTGCCAGCAGTTTTCAGGGGGCGACCACCGGGGAGCTGTTTTTT. Its protein product is CASSFQGATTGELFF. The rearrangement uses TRBV12-3 or TRBV12-4 and TRBJ2-2, with TRBD1 identical over 8 bases. The V segment lost 3 bases and the J segment 4 bases; nucleotides outside the gene matches: 4. This CDR3 region has 15 residues.

The CDR3 coding sequence is TGTGCCATCAGTGGGACGGCGGACACTGAAGCTTTCTTT. Protein sequence: CAISGTADTEAFF. The chain links TRBV10-3 to TRBJ1-1; D is unresolved. Per germline, CDR1 ENHRY and CDR2 SYGVKD. CDR3 length: 13 amino acids. Trimming stripped 4 bases from V and 3 bases from J, with 9 bases between.

The chain has TRBV20-1 and TRBJ1-2; D not resolved. Germline values: CDR1 DFQATT, CDR2 SNEGSKA (reference sequence). V lost 1 base and J 7 bases, leaving 10 bases between the germline ends. The CDR3 is 12 amino acids. The CDR3 sequence: CSARGATSGYTF. The CDR3 DNA is TGCAGTGCTAGAGGCGCTACTAGTGGCTACACCTTC.

The rearrangement joins TRBV25-1 to TRBJ2-1, with 9 nucleotides matching TRBD1. The CDR3 length is 16 residues. The germline gives CDR1 MGHDK, CDR2 SYGVNS. Germline trimming cut 1 base from V and 7 bases from J; bases unmatched to any gene: 8. CDR3 loop: CASSELGQGLGNEQFF. CDR3 nucleotide sequence: TGTGCCAGCAGTGAATTAGGACAGGGGCTCGGAAATGAGCAGTTCTTC.

The chain recombines TRBV7-9 with TRBJ1-4; 9 bases align to TRBD1. The CDR3 covers 13 residues. V shed 6 bases, J shed 7 bases, and the junction held 3 bases outside the gene matches. Per germline, CDR1 SEHNR and CDR2 FQNEAQ (reference sequence). CDR3 nucleotide sequence: TGTGCCAGCAGGGGACAGGGTATTGAAAAACTGTTTTTT. The encoded protein is CASRGQGIEKLFF.

This chain links TRBV6-1 with TRBJ2-5, with 13 nucleotides matching TRBD2. The CDR3 length is 16 residues. Trimming took 6 bases from V and 5 from J; bases not matched to a gene: 9. From germline, CDR1 is MNHNS and CDR2 SASEGT. The chain's CDR3 is CASRPLAGGPRETQYF. For the CDR3, the DNA is TGTGCCAGCAGACCACTAGCGGGGGGGCCTAGGGAGACCCAGTACTTC.

This chain connects TRBV12-3 or TRBV12-4 to TRBJ1-2; D gene uncertain. This CDR3 has 12 amino acids. V was trimmed by 5 bases and J by 4 bases, leaving 8 bases between them. Written as DNA, the CDR3 is TGTGCCAGCAGTCCGGACGGCTATGGCTACACCTTC. Translating gives CASSPDGYGYTF.

This clonotype was seen only a few times. The junction and the germline gene differ at one end; a read error may be behind it. The V and J genes are TRBV10-3 and TRBJ2-3; D is unclear. Germline V gene sequence: CDR1 ENHRY, CDR2 SYGVKD. The CDR3 is 11 amino acids. DNA of the CDR3: TGTGCCATCAGAGACACAGATACGCGGTATTTT. As protein: CAIRDTDTRYF.

There are a few counts of this clonotype. This chain connects TRBV20-1 to TRBJ2-7, with TRBD2 as a possible D gene (5 bases). Germline V gene sequence: CDR1 DFQATT, CDR2 SNEGSKA (reference sequence). The CDR3 totals 13 residues. With 2 bases removed from V and 5 bases from J, the gap between germline ends came to 13 bases. In DNA form, the CDR3 reads TGCAGTGCTAGACACGGGGATGGGGACGAGCAGTACTTC. Translation gives CSARHGDGDEQYF.